Reported below is one TCR beta chain. The clone's antigen remains unknown. It has no much larger one-base neighbor in the sample; base qualities were not kept. Receptor libraries were prepared by RT-PCR. Instrument on record: Illumina HiSeq 2500. TCRdb ran its own pipeline on the public reads, namely fastp trimming at Q25 and MiXCR clone calling, and kept in-frame beta chains. A single entry per CDR3 protein holds the most common genes and DNA from its merged rows. Counted in this sample were more than 550,000 distinct CDR3 sequences; 10% to 15% of them appeared once. The ten largest clonotypes hold roughly 10% of the sample. The source of the sample is a study of response to subunit inactivated influenza vaccine (dated by TCRdb to 2016 to 2019). For the wider study: Deep quantitative profiling of the T cell receptor repertoire was used in the study to follow responses to a trivalent subunit inactivated influenza vaccine.

Summary of the overall study and its limitations: The authors proposed that each seasonal influenza vaccination may bring in only a limited number of new T cells.

Including the terminal cysteine and phenylalanine, the CDR3 comprises 14 residues. Only the CDR3 part of the read is kept: 42 bases, read in frame from the first base. V loses 3 bases, J loses 6 bases, and the germline ends lie 11 bases apart. Specimen: PBMCs from blood, collected on the day of vaccination. The chain is made from TRBV12-3 or TRBV12-4 and TRBJ1-4; D gene: possibly TRBD1, on 5 matching bases. This sequence was found in a man in his fifties who received an inactivated influenza vaccine. Donor details come from another sample of the same person, matched by shared clones. The DNA is TGTGCCAGCAGTTTTCAGGGCTCCGATGAAAAACTGTTTTTT. It translates as CASSFQGSDEKLFF.